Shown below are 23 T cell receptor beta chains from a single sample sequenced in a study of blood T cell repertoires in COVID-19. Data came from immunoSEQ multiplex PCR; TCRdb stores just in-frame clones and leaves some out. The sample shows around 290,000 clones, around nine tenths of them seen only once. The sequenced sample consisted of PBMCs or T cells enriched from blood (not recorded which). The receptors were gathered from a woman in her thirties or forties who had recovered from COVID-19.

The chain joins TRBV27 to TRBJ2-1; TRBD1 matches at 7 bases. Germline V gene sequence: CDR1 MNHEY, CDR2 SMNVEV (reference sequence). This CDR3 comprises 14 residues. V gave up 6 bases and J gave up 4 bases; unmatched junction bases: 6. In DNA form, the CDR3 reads TGTGCCAGCAGGACAGGGCCCCTTTACAATGAGCAGTTCTTC. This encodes CASRTGPLYNEQFF.

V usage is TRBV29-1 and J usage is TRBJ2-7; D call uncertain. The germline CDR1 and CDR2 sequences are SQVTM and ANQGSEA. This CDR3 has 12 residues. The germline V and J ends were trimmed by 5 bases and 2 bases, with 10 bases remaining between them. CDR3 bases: TGCAGCGTTCGTCCCCGTACCTACGAGCAGTACTTC. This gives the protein CSVRPRTYEQYF.

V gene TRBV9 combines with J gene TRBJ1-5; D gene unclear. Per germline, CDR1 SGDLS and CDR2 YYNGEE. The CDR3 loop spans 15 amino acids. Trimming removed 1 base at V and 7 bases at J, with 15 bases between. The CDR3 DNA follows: TGTGCCAGCAGCGTATCCGGAAACCGGGAGCAGCCCCAGCATTTT. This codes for CASSVSGNREQPQHF.

The DNA of the CDR3 is TGTGCCAGCTCACCAAACGCCCAGGGGAGCACTGAAGCTTTCTTT. It is translated as CASSPNAQGSTEAFF. The gene calls are TRBV18 and TRBJ1-1; D may be TRBD1 (6 bases). Trimming pared 2 bases from V and 4 bases from J, leaving 14 bases between. The CDR3 is 15 residues long. CDR1 is KGHSH and CDR2 is LQKENI in the germline V gene.

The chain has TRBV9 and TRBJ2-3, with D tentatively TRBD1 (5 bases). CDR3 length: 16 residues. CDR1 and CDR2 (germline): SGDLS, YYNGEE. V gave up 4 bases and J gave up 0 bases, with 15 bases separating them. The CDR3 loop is CASSSRSGSSTDTQYF. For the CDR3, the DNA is TGTGCCAGCAGCTCCCGTTCAGGGTCAAGCACAGATACGCAGTATTTT.

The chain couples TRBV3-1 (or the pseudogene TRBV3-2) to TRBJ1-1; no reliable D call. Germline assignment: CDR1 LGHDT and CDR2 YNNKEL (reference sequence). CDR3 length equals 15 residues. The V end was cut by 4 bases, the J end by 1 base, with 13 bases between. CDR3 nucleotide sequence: TGTGCCAGCAGCCTGACGGGCGGGTGGAACACTGAAGCTTTCTTT. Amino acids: CASSLTGGWNTEAFF.

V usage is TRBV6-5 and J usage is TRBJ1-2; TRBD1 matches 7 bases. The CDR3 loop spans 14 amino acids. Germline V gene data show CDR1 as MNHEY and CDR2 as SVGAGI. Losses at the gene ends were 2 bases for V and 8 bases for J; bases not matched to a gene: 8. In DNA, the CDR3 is TGTGCCAGCAGTTACGACAGGGCAAGTAACGGCTACACCTTC. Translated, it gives CASSYDRASNGYTF.

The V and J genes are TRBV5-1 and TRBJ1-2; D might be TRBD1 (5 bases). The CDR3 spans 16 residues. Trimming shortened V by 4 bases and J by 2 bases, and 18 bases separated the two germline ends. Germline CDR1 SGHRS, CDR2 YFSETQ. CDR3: CASSPRPPKGNYGYTF. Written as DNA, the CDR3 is TGCGCCAGCAGCCCTAGGCCCCCGAAGGGGAACTATGGCTACACCTTC.

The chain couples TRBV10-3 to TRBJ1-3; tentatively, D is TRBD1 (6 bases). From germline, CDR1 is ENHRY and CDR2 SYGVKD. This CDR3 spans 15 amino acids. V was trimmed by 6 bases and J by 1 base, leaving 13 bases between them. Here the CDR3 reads CAISGGGASGNTIYF. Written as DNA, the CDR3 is TGTGCCATCAGCGGAGGGGGGGCATCTGGAAACACCATATATTTT.

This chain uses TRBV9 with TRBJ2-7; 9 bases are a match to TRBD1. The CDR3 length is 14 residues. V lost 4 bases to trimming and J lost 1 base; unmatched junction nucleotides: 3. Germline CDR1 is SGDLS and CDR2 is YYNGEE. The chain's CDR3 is CASSTGQGSYEQYF. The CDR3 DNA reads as TGTGCCAGCAGCACGGGACAGGGATCCTACGAGCAGTACTTC.

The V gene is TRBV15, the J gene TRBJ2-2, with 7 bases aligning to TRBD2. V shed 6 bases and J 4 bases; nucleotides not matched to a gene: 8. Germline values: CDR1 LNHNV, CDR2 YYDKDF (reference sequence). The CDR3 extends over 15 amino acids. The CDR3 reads CATRTGREGTGELFF. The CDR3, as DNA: TGTGCCACCAGAACGGGCAGGGAGGGCACCGGGGAGCTGTTTTTT.

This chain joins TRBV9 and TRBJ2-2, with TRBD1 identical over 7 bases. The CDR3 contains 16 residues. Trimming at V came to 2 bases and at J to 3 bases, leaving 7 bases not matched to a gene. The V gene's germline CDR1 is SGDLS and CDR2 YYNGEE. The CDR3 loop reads CASSVLQGPDTGELFF. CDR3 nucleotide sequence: TGTGCCAGCAGCGTCCTACAGGGGCCCGACACCGGGGAGCTGTTTTTT. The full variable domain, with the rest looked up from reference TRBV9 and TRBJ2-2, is DSGVTQTPKHLITATGQRVTLRCSPRSGDLSVYWYQQSLDQGLQFLIQYYNGEERAKGNILERFSAQQFPDLHSELNLSSLELGDSALYFCASSVLQGPDTGELFFGEGSRLTVL.

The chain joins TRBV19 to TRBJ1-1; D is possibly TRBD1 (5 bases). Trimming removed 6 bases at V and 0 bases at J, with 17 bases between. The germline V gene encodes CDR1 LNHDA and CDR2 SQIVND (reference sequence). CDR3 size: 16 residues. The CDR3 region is CASSSGLGAMNTEAFF. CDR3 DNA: TGTGCCAGTAGCTCGGGCCTAGGGGCCATGAACACTGAAGCTTTCTTT.

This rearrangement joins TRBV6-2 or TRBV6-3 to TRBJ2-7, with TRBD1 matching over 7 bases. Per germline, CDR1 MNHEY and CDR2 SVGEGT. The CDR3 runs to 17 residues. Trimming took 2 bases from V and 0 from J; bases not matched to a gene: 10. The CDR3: CASSYVVDRHASYEQYF. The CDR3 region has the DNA TGTGCCAGCAGTTACGTCGTGGACAGGCACGCCTCCTACGAGCAGTACTTC.

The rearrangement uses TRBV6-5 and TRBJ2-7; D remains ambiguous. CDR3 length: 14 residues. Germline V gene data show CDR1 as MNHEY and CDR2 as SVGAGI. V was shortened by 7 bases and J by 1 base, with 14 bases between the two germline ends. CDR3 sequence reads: CASTRSLSSYEQYF. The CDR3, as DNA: TGTGCCAGCACGAGGAGCCTTAGTTCCTACGAGCAGTACTTC.

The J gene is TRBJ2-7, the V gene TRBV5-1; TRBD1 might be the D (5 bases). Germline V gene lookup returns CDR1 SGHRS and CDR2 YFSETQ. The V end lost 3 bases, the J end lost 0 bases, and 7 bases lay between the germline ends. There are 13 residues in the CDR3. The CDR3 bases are TGCGCCAGCAGCTGGGGCATCTCCTACGAGCAGTACTTC. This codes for CASSWGISYEQYF.

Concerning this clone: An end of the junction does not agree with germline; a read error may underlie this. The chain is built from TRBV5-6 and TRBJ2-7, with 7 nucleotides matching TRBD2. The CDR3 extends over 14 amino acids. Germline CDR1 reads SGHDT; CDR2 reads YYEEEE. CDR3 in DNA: TGTGCCAGCAGCGAACCAACCCCCGGGAGGCCCAAGGCGTTC. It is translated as CASSEPTPGRPKAF.

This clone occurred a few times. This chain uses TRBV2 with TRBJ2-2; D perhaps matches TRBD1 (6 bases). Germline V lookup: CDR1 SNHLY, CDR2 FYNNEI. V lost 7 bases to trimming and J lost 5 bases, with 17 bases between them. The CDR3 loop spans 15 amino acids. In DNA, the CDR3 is TGTGCCAGCACCGGAACAGGGAGAGGAACCGGGGAGCTGTTTTTT. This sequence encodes CASTGTGRGTGELFF.

The CDR3 DNA is TGTGCCAGCAGCCCCGGGGTGTTGCAAGACACAGATACGCAGTATTTT. Its protein product is CASSPGVLQDTDTQYF. The chain has TRBV11-2 and TRBJ2-3, with D possibly matching TRBD2 (5 bases). The V gene's germline CDR1 is SGHAT and CDR2 FQNNGV. The CDR3 has 16 residues. Trimming cost V 5 bases and J 2 bases, with 17 bases left between them. Looking up the rest from reference TRBV11-2 and TRBJ2-3 gives the full variable domain: EAGVAQSPRYKIIEKRQSVAFWCNPISGHATLYWYQQILGQGPKLLIQFQNNGVVDDSQLPKDRFSAERLKGVDSTLKIQPAKLEDSAVYLCASSPGVLQDTDTQYFGPGTRLTVL.

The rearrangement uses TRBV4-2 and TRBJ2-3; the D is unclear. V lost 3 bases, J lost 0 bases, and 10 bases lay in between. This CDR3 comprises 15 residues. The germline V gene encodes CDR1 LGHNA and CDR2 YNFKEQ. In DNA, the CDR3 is TGTGCCAGCAGCCACCGAGACTCTAGCACAGATACGCAGTATTTT. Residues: CASSHRDSSTDTQYF.

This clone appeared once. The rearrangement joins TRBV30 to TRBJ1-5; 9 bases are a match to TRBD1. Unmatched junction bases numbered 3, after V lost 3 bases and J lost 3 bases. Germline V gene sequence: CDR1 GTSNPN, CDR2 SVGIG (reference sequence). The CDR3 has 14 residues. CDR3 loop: CAWRGQGVNQPQHF. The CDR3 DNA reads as TGTGCCTGGAGGGGACAGGGCGTCAATCAGCCCCAGCATTTT.

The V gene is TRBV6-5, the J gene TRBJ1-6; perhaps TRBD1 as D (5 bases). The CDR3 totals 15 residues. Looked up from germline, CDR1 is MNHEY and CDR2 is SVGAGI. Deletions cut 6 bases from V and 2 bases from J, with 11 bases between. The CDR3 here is CASSREDPYNSPLHF. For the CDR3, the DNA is TGTGCCAGCAGCAGGGAAGACCCCTATAATTCACCCCTCCACTTT.

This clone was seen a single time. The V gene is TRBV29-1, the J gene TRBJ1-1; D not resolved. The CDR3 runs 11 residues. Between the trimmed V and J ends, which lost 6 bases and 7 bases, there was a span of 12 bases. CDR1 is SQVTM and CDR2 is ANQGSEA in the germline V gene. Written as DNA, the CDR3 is TGCAGCGTCGCACGGACTGATGAAGCTTTCTTT. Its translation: CSVARTDEAFF.